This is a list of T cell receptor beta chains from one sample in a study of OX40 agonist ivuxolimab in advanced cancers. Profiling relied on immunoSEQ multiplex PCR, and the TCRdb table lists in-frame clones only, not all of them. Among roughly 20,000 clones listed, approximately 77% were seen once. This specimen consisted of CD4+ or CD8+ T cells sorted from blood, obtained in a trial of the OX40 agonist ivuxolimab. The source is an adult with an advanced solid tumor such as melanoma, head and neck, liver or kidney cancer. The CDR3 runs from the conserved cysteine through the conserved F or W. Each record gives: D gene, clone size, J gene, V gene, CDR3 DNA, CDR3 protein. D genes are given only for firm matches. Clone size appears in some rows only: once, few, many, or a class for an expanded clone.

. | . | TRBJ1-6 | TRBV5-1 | TGCGCCAGCAGCCCTTGGGGGAGCGGGGAGACTTCACCCCTCCACTTT | CASSPWGSGETSPLHF
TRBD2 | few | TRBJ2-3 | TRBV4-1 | TGCGCCAGCAGCCCACTGGGACTAGCGCGGGATACGCAGTATTTT | CASSPLGLARDTQYF
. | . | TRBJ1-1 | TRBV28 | TGTGCCAGCAGTTTATCGGGACGGGCCGCTGAAGCTTTCTTT | CASSLSGRAAEAFF
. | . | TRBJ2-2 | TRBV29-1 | TGCAGCGTGAATTTACAGGAACGGGGTGGCACCGGGGAGCTGTTTTTT | CSVNLQERGGTGELFF
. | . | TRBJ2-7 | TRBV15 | TGTGCCACCAGCGAAGACCGACAGGCAACCTACGAGCAGTACTTC | CATSEDRQATYEQYF
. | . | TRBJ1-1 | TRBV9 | TGTGCCAGCAGCTCCGGTCAGGCGAACACTGAAGCTTTCTTT | CASSSGQANTEAFF
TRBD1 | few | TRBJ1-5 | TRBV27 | TGTGCCAGCAGCCCTGGACAGGGGAACCAGCCCCAGCATTTT | CASSPGQGNQPQHF
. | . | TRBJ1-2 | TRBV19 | TGTGCCAGTTATGGGGAAGGGGAGTCTGTCTATGGCTACACCTTC | CASYGEGESVYGYTF
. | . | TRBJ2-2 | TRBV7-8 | TGTGCCAGCAGCTTACTCTCCGGGGAGCTGTTTTTT | CASSLLSGELFF
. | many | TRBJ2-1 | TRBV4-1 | TGCGCCAGCAGCCAAACTAGCCTCTCCTACAATGAGCAGTTCTTC | CASSQTSLSYNEQFF
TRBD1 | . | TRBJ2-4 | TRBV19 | TGTGCCAGTATACCCGGACAGGGGGAAAACATTCAGTACTTC | CASIPGQGENIQYF
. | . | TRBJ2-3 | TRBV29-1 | TGCAGCGTTGTCGGGAGGTCGGAGGGGGCAAAGGGCACAGATACGCAGTATTTT | CSVVGRSEGAKGTDTQYF
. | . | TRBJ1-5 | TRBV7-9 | TGTGCCAGCAGCTTTGGGGAACCGGGACCCGATCTTCCCCAGCATTTT | CASSFGEPGPDLPQHF
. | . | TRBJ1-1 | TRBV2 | TGTGCCAGCAGGTGGGGGTTTACTGAAGCTTTCTTT | CASRWGFTEAFF
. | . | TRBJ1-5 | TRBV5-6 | TGTGCCAGCAGCTCCGGGACGGGAAATCAGCCCCAGCATTTT | CASSSGTGNQPQHF
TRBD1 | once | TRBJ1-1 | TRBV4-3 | TGCGCCAGCAGCCAAGCGACAGGGTGGTTGAACACTGAAGCTTTCTTT | CASSQATGWLNTEAFF
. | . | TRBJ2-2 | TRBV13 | TGTGCCAGCAGCTTAGGCAGGGCCACCGGGGAGCTGTTTTTT | CASSLGRATGELFF
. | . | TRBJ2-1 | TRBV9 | TGTGCCAGCAGCTCCGCAACGGGGGCCGTTTACAATGAGCAGTTCTTC | CASSSATGAVYNEQFF
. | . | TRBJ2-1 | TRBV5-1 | TGCGCCAGCAGCTTGGGACAGGTTTCCTACAATGAGCAGTTCTTC | CASSLGQVSYNEQFF
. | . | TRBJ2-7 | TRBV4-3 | TGCGCCAGCAGCCAAGGAAGGGGCATGGCAGGGTTTTCCTACGAGCAGTACTTC | CASSQGRGMAGFSYEQYF
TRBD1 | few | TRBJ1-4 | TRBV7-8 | TGTGCCAGCAGCCCGATGAGGGGGGGACAGCTCAATGAAAAACTGTTTTTT | CASSPMRGGQLNEKLFF
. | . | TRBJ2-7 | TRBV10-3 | TGTGCCATCAGTGACTCGAGGAAACTCTCCTACGAGCAGTACTTC | CAISDSRKLSYEQYF
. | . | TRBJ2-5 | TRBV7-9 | TGTGCCAGCACCGACAGCTTTCAAGAGACCCAGTACTTC | CASTDSFQETQYF
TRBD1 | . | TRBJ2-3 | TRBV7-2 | TGTGCCAGCAGCCCTAGGGGGCTAGCTTCAGATACGCAGTATTTT | CASSPRGLASDTQYF
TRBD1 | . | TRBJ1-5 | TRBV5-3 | TGTGCCAGAAGCTACCTGAAATTCCCCCGGGACAGGGTTTGGTATAGCAATCAGCCCCAGCATTTT | CARSYLKFPRDRVWYSNQPQHF
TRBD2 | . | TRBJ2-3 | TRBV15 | TGTGCCACCAGCCCGACTAGCGGATACTCTAGCACAGATACGCAGTATTTT | CATSPTSGYSSTDTQYF
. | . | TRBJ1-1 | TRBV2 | TGTGCCAGCACCGAGAGTACCACTGAAGCTTTCTTT | CASTESTTEAFF
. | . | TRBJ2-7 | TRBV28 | TGTGCCAGCAGTTTCCTGGTCGTGCCCTACGAGCAGTACTTC | CASSFLVVPYEQYF
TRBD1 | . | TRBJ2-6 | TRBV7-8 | TGTGCCAGCAGCTTATGGGGGACAGGGGCCCGGCCAAGCTCTGGGGCCAACGTCCTGACTTTC | CASSLWGTGARPSSGANVLTF
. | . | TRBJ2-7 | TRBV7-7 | TGTGCTAGCAGCCTAGGGCAGGGACACAGCTACGAGCAGTACTTC | CASSLGQGHSYEQYF
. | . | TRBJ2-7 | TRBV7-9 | TGTGCCAGCAGTCTTTCCTACGAGCAGTACTTC | CASSLSYEQYF